What follows is one T cell receptor beta chain and its context. MiXCR was run by TCRdb on the RT-PCR reads, yielding one entry per CDR3 protein. The sample lists almost 700,000 distinct CDR3 sequences; approximately 15% were seen once. Germline V CDR1 and CDR2: MRHNA, SNTAGT. The length of the CDR3 is 14 residues. The V and J ends lost 3 bases and 3 bases respectively, with 10 bases between them. The chain employs TRBV6-4 and TRBJ2-3; unclear D gene. This receptor was taken from a female donor in good health, serving as a healthy control. Sequenced input: memory CD4+ T cells from blood. The CDR3: CASSEVGNTDTQYF. Here the CDR3 DNA reads TGTGCCAGCAGTGAGGTGGGGAATACAGATACGCAGTATTTT.